The subject of this entry is one T cell receptor beta chain. The target antigen is unknown. This entry comes from a study of Graves' ophthalmopathy and Graves' hyperthyroidism. Amplification targeted the TCR beta CDR3 regions, with RNA transcripts as the source material. The library came from an HTBI-primed first-round RT-PCR and a second-round multiplex PCR. From the multiplex PCR reads, TCRdb called clonotypes with MiXCR, one entry per CDR3 protein. The sample includes a few hundred thousand distinct CDR3 sequences, roughly 20% of them seen just once. This CDR3 contains 15 residues. The V end lost 3 bases, the J end lost 9 bases, and 16 bases lay between the germline ends. Germline values: CDR1 KGHDR, CDR2 SFDVKD. The study's findings and limits: With 60% to 71% sensitivity and roughly 76% specificity, the model predicted ophthalmopathy progression.

Clinical symptoms, serum thyroxine, TRAb, thyroid ultrasound and orbital computed tomography were relied on for diagnosis. The J gene is TRBJ2-2, the V gene TRBV24-1; D possibly corresponds to TRBD1 (6 bases). The TCR sequence derives from a woman aged 18-29 years with stable Graves' hyperthyroidism. Sequencing used peripheral blood. In DNA form, the CDR3 reads TGTGCCACCAGTGATAGCCCACAGGGCTCCCGGGAGCTGTTTTTT. Amino acids: CATSDSPQGSRELFF.